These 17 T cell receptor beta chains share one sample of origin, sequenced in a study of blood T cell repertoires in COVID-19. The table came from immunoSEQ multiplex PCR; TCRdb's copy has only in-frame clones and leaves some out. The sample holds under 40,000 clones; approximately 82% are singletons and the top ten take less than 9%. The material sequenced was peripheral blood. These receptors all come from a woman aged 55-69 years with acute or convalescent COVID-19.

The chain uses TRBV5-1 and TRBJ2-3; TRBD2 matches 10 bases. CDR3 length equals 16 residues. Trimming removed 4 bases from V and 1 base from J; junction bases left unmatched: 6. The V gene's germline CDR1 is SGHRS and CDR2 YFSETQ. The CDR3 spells CASSQAGGPGTDTQYF. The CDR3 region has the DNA TGCGCCAGCAGCCAAGCGGGGGGGCCGGGCACAGATACGCAGTATTTT.

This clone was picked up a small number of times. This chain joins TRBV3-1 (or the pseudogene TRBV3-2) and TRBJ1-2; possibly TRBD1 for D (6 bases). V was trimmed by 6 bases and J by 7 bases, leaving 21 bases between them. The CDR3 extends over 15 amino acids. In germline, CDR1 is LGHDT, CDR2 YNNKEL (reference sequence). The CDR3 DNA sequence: TGTGCCAGCAGTCTCGGACAGAGACGATCTCTTGGCTACACCTTC. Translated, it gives CASSLGQRRSLGYTF.

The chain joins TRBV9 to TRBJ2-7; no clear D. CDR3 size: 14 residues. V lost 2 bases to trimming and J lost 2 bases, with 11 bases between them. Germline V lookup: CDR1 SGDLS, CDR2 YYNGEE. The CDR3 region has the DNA TGTGCCAGCAGCGTCACAGATACAACCTACGAGCAGTACTTC. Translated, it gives CASSVTDTTYEQYF.

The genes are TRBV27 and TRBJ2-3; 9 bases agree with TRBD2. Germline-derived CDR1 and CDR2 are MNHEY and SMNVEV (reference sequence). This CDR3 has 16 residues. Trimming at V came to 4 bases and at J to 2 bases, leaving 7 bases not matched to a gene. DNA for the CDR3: TGTGCCAGCAGTTCCGGGACTAGCAGTCTCACAGATACGCAGTATTTT. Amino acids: CASSSGTSSLTDTQYF.

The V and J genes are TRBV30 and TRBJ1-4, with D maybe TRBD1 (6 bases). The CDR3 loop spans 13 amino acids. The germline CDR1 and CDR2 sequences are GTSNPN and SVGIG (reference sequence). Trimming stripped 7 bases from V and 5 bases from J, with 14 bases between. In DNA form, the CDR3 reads TGTGCCTCACCAGGGGAGGGGAATGAAAAACTGTTTTTT. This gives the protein CASPGEGNEKLFF.

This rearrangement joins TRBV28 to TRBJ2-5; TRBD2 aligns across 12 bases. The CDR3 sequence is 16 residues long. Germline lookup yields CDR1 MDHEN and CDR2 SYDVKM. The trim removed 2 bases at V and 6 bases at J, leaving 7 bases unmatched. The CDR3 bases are TGTGCCAGCAGTTTAGCTAGCGGGGGGGCCCTGAAGACCCAGTACTTC. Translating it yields CASSLASGGALKTQYF. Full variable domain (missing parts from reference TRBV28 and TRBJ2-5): DVKVTQSSRYLVKRTGEKVFLECVQDMDHENMFWYRQDPGLGLRLIYFSYDVKMKEKGDIPEGYSVSREKKERFSLILESASTNQTSMYLCASSLASGGALKTQYFGPGTRLLVL.

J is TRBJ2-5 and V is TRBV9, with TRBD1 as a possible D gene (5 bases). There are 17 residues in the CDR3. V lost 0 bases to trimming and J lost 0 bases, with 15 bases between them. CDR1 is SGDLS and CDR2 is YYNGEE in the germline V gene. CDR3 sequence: CASSVGGGPPHQETQYF. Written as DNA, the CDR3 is TGTGCCAGCAGCGTAGGGGGCGGCCCCCCCCACCAAGAGACCCAGTACTTC.

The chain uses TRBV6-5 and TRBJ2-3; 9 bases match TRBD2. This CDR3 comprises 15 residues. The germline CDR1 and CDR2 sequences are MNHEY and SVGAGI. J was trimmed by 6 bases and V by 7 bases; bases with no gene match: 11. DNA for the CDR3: TGTGCCAGCATACGAGCGGGGGGCGACGTGGATACGCAGTATTTT. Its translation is CASIRAGGDVDTQYF.

The CDR3 DNA sequence: TGTGCCAGCAGCTGGGACAGTTACAATGAGCAGTTCTTC. Translation gives CASSWDSYNEQFF. The V gene is TRBV7-9, the J gene TRBJ2-1, with 7 bases matching TRBD1. The length of the CDR3 is 13 residues. Losses at the gene ends were 4 bases for V and 4 bases for J; bases not matched to a gene: 1. The germline CDR1 and CDR2 sequences are SEHNR and FQNEAQ (reference sequence).

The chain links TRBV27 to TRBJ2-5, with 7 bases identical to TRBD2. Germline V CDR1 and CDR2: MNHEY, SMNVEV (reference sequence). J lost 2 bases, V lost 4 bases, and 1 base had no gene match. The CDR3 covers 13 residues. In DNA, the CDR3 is TGTGCCAGCAGTTGGGGGGGGCAAGAGACCCAGTACTTC. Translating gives CASSWGGQETQYF.

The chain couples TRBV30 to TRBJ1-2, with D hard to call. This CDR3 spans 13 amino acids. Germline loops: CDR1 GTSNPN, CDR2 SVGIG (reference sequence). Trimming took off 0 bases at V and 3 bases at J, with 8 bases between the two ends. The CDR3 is CAWSVLSDYGYTF. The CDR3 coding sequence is TGTGCCTGGAGTGTACTCTCTGACTATGGCTACACCTTC.

The CDR3 DNA reads as TGTGCCAGCAGCGCAGGGGTCAACTATGGCTACACCTTC. Protein: CASSAGVNYGYTF. V gene TRBV28 combines with J gene TRBJ1-2, with a possible D match to TRBD1 (6 bases). Germline V gene data show CDR1 as MDHEN and CDR2 as SYDVKM. The CDR3 is made up of 13 amino acids. Between the trimmed V and J ends, which lost 6 bases and 2 bases, there was a span of 10 bases.

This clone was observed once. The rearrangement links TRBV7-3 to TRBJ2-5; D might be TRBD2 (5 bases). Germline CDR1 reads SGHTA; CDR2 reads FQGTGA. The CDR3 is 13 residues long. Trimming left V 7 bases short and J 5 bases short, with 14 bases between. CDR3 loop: CASTWDSGETQYF. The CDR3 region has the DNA TGTGCCAGCACTTGGGATTCGGGGGAGACCCAGTACTTC.

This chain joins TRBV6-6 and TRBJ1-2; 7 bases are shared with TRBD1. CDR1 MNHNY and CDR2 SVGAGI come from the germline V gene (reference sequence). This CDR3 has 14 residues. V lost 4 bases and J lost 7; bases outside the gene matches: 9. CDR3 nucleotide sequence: TGTGCCAGCAGTTGGCCGACAGGGATCTTTGGCTACACCTTC. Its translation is CASSWPTGIFGYTF.

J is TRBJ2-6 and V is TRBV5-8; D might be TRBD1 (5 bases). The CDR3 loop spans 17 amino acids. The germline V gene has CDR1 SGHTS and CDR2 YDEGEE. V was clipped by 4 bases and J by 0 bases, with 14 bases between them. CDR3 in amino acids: CASSASGSLSGANVLTF. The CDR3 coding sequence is TGTGCCAGCAGCGCCTCAGGGTCCCTCTCTGGGGCCAACGTCCTGACTTTC.

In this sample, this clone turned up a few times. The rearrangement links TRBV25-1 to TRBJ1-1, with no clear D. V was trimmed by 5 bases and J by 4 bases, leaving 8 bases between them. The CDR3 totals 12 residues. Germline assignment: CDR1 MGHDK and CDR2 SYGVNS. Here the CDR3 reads CASSSRGTEAFF. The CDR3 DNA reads TGTGCCAGCAGTTCTCGAGGCACTGAAGCTTTCTTT.

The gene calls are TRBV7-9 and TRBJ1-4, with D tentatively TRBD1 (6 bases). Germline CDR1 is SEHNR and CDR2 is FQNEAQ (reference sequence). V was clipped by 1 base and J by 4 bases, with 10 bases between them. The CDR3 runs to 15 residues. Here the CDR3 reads CASSLGTAYNEKLFF. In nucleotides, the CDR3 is TGTGCCAGCAGCTTAGGGACAGCCTATAATGAAAAACTGTTTTTT.